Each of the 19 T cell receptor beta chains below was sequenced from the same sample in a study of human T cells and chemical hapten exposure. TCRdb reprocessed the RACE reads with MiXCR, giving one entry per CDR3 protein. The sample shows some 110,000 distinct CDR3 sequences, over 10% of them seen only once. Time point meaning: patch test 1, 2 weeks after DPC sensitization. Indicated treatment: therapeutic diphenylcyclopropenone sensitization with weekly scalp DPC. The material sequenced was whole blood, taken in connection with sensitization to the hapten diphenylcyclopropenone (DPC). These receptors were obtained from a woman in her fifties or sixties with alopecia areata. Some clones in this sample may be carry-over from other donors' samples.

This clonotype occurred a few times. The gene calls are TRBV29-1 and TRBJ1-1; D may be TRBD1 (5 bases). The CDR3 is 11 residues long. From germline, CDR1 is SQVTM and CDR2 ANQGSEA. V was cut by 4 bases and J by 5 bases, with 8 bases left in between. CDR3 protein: CSVGGSTEAFF. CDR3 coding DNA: TGCAGCGTTGGGGGCAGTACTGAAGCTTTCTTT.

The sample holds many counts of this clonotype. Here the CDR3 DNA reads TGTGCCAGCAGCTTAGACGGGTTCGCCTACGAGCAGTACTTC. Its protein is CASSLDGFAYEQYF. The chain joins TRBV11-2 to TRBJ2-7; no firm D call. CDR1 and CDR2 (germline): SGHAT, FQNNGV. V was cut by 0 bases and J by 2 bases, with 8 bases left in between. This CDR3 region has 14 residues.

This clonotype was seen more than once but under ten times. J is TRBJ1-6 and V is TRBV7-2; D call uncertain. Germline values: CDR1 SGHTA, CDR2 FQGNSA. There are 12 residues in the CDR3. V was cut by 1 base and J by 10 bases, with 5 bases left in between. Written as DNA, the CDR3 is TGTGCCAGCAGCTTAGGTTACTCACCCCTCCACTTT. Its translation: CASSLGYSPLHF.

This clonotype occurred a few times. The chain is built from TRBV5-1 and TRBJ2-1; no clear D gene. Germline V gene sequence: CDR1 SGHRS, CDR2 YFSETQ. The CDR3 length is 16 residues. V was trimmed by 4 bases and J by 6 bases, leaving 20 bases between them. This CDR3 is CASSPIRPGLGNEQFF. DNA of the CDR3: TGCGCCAGCAGCCCGATTCGGCCGGGTCTCGGCAATGAGCAGTTCTTC.

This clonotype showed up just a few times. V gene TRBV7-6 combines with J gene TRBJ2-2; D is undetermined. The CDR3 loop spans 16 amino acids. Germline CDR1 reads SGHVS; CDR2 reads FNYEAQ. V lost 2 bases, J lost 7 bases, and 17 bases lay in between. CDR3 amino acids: CASSLQPRAVGGELFF. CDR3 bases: TGTGCCAGCAGCTTACAGCCCCGTGCGGTGGGCGGGGAGCTGTTTTTT.

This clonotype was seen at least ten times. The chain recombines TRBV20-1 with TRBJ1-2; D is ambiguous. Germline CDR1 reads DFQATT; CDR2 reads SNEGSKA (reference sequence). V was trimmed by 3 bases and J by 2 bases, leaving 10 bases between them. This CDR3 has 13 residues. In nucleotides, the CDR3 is TGCAGTGCTAGCCTTGGAGGGAACTATGGCTACACCTTC. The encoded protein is CSASLGGNYGYTF.

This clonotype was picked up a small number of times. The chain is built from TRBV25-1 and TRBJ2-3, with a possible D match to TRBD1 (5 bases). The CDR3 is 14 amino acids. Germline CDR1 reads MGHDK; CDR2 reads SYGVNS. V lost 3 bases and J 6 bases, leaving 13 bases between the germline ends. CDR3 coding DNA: TGTGCCAGCAGTGAGCAGGGAAAGGTTGATACGCAGTATTTT. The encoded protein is CASSEQGKVDTQYF. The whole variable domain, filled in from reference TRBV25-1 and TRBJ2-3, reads EADIYQTPRYLVIGTGKKITLECSQTMGHDKMYWYQQDPGMELHLIHYSYGVNSTEKGDLSSESTVSRIRTEHFPLTLESARPSHTSQYLCASSEQGKVDTQYFGPGTRLTVL.

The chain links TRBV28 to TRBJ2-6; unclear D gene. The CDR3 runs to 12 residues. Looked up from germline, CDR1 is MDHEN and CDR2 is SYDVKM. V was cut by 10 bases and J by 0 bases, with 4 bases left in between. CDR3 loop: CATVSGANVLTF. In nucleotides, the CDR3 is TGTGCCACCGTCTCTGGGGCCAACGTCCTGACTTTC.

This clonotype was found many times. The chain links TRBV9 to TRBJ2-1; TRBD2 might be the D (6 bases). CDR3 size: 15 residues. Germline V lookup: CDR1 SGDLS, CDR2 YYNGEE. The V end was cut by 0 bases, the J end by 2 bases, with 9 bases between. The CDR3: CASSVEWRAYNEQFF. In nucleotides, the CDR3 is TGTGCCAGCAGCGTAGAGTGGAGGGCCTACAATGAGCAGTTCTTC.

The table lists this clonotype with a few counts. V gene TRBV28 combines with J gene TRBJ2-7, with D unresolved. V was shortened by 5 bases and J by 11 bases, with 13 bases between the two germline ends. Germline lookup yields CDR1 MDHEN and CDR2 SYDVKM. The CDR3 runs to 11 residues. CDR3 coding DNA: TGTGCCAGCAGTGTTGGCCCTAAGGAGTACTTC. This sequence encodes CASSVGPKEYF. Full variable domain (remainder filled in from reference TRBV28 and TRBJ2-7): DVKVTQSSRYLVKRTGEKVFLECVQDMDHENMFWYRQDPGLGLRLIYFSYDVKMKEKGDIPEGYSVSREKKERFSLILESASTNQTSMYLCASSVGPKEYFGPGTRLTVT.

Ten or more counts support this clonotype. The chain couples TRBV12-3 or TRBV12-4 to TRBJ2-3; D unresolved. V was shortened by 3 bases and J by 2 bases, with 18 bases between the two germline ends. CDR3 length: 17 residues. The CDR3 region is CASSFDGVGAPTDTQYF. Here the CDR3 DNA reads TGTGCCAGCAGTTTTGATGGGGTTGGAGCTCCCACAGATACGCAGTATTTT.

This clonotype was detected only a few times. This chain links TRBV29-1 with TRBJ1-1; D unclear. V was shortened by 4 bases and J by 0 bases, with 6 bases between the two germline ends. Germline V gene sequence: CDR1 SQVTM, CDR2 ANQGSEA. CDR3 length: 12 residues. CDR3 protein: CSVGALNTEAFF. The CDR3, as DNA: TGCAGCGTTGGGGCATTGAACACTGAAGCTTTCTTT.

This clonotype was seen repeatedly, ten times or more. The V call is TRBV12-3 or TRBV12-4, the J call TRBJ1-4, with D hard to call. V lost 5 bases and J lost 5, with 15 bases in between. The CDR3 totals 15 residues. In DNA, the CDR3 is TGTGCCAGCAGTCTTCCGGGGTCCCAGAATGAAAAACTGTTTTTT. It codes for CASSLPGSQNEKLFF.

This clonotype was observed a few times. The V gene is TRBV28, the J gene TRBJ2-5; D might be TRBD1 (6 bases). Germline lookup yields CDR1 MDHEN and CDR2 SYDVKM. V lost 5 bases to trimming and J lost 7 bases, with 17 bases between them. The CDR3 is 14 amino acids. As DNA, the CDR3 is TGTGCCAGCAGTCTCCAGGACAGCAGGGGGACCCAGTACTTC. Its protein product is CASSLQDSRGTQYF.

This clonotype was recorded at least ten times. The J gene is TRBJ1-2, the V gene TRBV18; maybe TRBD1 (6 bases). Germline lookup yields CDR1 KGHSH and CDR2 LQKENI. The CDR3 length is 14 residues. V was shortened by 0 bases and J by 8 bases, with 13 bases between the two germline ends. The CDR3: CASSPPAGASGYTF. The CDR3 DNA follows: TGTGCCAGCTCACCACCGGCGGGGGCGTCCGGCTACACCTTC.

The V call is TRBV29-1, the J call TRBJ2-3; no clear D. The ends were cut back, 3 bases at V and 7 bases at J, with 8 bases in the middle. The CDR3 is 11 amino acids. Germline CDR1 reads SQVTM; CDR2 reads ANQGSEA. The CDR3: CSVEVYYTQYF. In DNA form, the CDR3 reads TGCAGCGTTGAGGTGTACTATACGCAGTATTTT.

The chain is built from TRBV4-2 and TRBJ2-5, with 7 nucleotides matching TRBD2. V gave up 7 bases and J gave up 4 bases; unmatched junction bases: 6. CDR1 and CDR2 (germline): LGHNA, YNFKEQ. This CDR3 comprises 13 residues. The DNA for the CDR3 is TGTGCCAGCACCCTAAGGGAGGGAGAGACCCAGTACTTC. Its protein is CASTLREGETQYF.

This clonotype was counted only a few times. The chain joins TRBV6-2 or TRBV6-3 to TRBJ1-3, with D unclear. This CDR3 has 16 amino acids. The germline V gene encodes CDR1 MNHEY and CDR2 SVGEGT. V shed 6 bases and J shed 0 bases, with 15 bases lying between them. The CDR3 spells CASSYTQPLSGNTIYF. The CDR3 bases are TGTGCCAGCAGCTACACACAGCCGCTCTCTGGAAACACCATATATTTT.

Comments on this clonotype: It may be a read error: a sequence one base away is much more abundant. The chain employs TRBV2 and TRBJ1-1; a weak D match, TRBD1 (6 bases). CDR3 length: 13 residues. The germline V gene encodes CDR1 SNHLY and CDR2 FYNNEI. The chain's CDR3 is CASKKQGPTVAFF. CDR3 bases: TGTGCCAGCAAAAAACAGGGCCCCACTGTAGCTTTCTTT.